The entry that follows covers one TCR beta chain sequence. Its antigen target is currently unknown. No base quality values were provided; no much bigger clone lies one nucleotide off. This sample was taken from a study of OX40 agonist ivuxolimab in advanced cancers. Broadly, across the study: Ivuxolimab, which targeted the costimulatory receptor OX40 (CD134), was an agonistic, fully human IgG2 monoclonal antibody. Intravenous ivuxolimab was administered to patients every 2 weeks at six dose levels: 0.01, 0.1, 0.3, 1.5, 3 and 10 mg/kg. Of the roughly 51 patients in dose escalation, 19 had hepatocellular carcinoma, approximately 15 had melanoma, 9 had renal cell carcinoma and 9 had head and neck cancer. A male proportion of 82.7% and a mean age of 60 years, ranging from 23 to 79, were recorded for the dose-escalation cohort. Patients were allowed to have had prior anti-PD-1, anti-PD-L1 or anti-CTLA-4 therapy, and around 40% of the dose-escalation patients had previously received checkpoint inhibitors. Three dose-escalation patients achieved partial responses, one with hepatocellular carcinoma and two with cutaneous melanoma. Peripheral TCRbeta sequencing was intended to test whether TCR sequence diversity was altered and clonal T-cell expansion was caused by ivuxolimab. The monotherapy dose-escalation portion (N ≈ 52 patients) of the phase I ivuxolimab trial is reported in the paper. Results and caveats for the whole study, not just this receptor: In partial responders in the 0.1-3.0 mg/kg groups, normalized peripheral clonal expansion was found to be among the lowest, especially among CD8+ T cells. The antigen specificity of the peripheral T cells that underwent clonal expansion was not determined. After ivuxolimab, more expanded clones were found on average in CD8+ T cells than in CD4+ T cells. Low levels of normalized T-cell clonal expansion were also seen in some patients who did not respond. Clonal expansion of both CD4+ and CD8+ blood T cells was observed from baseline to week 6 at doses 0.1 to 3.0 mg/kg.

CDR1 and CDR2, per the germline V gene, are MGHRA and YSYEKL. Deletion took 0 bases off V and 8 bases off J, with a span of 11 bases between the germline ends. The CDR3 covers 14 residues, taking in both the cysteine and the phenylalanine. Only CDR3 DNA remains: 42 bases, in frame from the first base. For sequencing of the TCRbeta CDR3 region, genomic DNA was extracted from the sorted cells. The immunoSEQ Assay was used for sequencing of TCRbeta CDR3 regions. The source is immuneACCESS, and TCRdb retained only in-frame sequences with V and J called. Part of the clones is not carried over; for the studies checked, unresolved V genes explain less than half of this, and the remainder is unexplained. In this sample the table shows 45,000 to 65,000 clones, 75% to 85% of which occur a single time. 2% to 3% of the sample is held by the ten biggest clonotypes. Patients with autoimmune disease history or receiving systemic immunosuppression were excluded from the trial. Peripheral blood for TCR sequencing was drawn from every dose cohort at baseline, at cycle 4 day 1 and at cycle 7 day 1. The samples were drawn from a first-in-human, open-label, multicenter phase I dose-escalation trial of ivuxolimab. The trial enrolled adults with locally advanced or metastatic head and neck squamous cell, hepatocellular, melanoma or renal cell carcinoma. CD4+ and CD8+ T cells were sorted separately from peripheral blood before TCR sequencing.

The sequencing here drew on CD4+ or CD8+ T cells sorted from blood, taken in a trial of the OX40 agonist ivuxolimab. The TCR sequence derives from an adult with an advanced solid tumor such as melanoma, head and neck, liver or kidney cancer. The receptor chain draws on TRBV4-1 and TRBJ2-4; no D segment can be confidently identified. Here is the DNA: TGCGCCAGCAGCCAAGATGCGGTCATGTACATTCAGTACTTC. Its protein reads: CASSQDAVMYIQYF.